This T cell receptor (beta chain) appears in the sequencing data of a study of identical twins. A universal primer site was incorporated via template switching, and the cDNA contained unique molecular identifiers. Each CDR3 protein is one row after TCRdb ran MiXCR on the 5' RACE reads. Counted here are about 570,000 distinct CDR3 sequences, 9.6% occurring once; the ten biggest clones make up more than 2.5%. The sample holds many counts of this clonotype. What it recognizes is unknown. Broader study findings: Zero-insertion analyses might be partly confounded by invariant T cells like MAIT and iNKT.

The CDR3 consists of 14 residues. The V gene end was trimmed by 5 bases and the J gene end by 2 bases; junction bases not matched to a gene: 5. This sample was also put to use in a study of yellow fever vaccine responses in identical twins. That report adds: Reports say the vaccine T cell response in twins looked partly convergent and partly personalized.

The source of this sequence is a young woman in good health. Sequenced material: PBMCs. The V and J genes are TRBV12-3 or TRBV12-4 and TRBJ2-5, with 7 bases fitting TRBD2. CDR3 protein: CASSPRGSQETQYF. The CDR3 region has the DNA TGTGCCAGCAGTCCGCGGGGGTCACAAGAGACCCAGTACTTC.